The 9 T cell receptor beta chains in this list originate from one sample, sequenced in a study of blood T cells in healthy people across ages. Next came a second PCR, run for about 6 to 12 cycles, which used a sample-barcoded 5' primer along with a J-beta primer mix. TCRdb itself ran the 5' RACE reads through MiXCR, one entry per CDR3 protein. This repertoire shows over a million distinct CDR3 sequences, 45% to 70% found once; its top ten account for under 8.5%. The sequencing input was blood. The origin of the receptors is a man aged 18 to 30 in good health.

This sequence joins TRBV6-2 or TRBV6-3 and TRBJ2-2; 7 bases agree with TRBD1. V dropped 2 bases and J dropped 6; count of bases not matched to a gene: 3. Germline V gene data show CDR1 as MNHEY and CDR2 as SVGEGT. The CDR3 spans 14 residues. CDR3 sequence: CASSYADRAGELFF. The CDR3 DNA is TGTGCCAGCAGTTACGCCGACAGGGCCGGGGAGCTGTTTTTT.

The rearrangement joins TRBV20-1 to TRBJ1-4; 7 bases map to TRBD1. Unmatched junction bases numbered 14, after V lost 6 bases and J lost 13 bases. The CDR3 spans 13 residues. Germline CDR1 and CDR2: DFQATT and SNEGSKA (reference sequence). In nucleotides, the CDR3 is TGCAGTGCCAGGGGGACCCTAGCGAAGGGACTGTTTTTT. Encoded protein: CSARGTLAKGLFF.

This clonotype occurred a few times. The chain is built from TRBV20-1 and TRBJ2-3; TRBD2 might be the D (6 bases). CDR3 length: 13 amino acids. Germline V gene sequence: CDR1 DFQATT, CDR2 SNEGSKA (reference sequence). CDR3 DNA: TGCAGCGCCCCGGGACTCGCTACAGATACGCAGTATTTT. This gives the protein CSAPGLATDTQYF.

A few counts support this clonotype. The chain has TRBV29-1 and TRBJ1-2; D ambiguous. The V gene's germline CDR1 is SQVTM and CDR2 ANQGSEA. The CDR3 sequence is 15 residues long. V lost 1 base and J lost 1, with 13 bases in between. CDR3 sequence reads: CSVEVGSRVNYGYTF. The CDR3 region has the DNA TGCAGCGTTGAAGTGGGGAGTCGAGTTAACTATGGCTACACCTTC.

The rearrangement uses TRBV4-1 and TRBJ2-3; D not certain. V lost 1 base and J 1 base, leaving 12 bases between the germline ends. The CDR3 extends over 16 amino acids. CDR1 MGHRA and CDR2 YSYEKL come from the germline V gene. CDR3 sequence reads: CASSQVGSTGTDTQYF. As DNA, the CDR3 is TGCGCCAGCAGCCAAGTCGGGTCCACTGGCACAGATACGCAGTATTTT.

As concerns this clonotype: A junction end diverges from the germline sequence, so it may reflect a read error. V gene TRBV12-3 or TRBV12-4 combines with J gene TRBJ2-4; perhaps TRBD2 as D (5 bases). The CDR3 length is 16 residues. The CDR3 reads CASSLVGGHRLNIQYF. The DNA of the CDR3 is TGCGCCAGCAGTTTAGTGGGCGGGCACCGGCTGAACATTCAGTACTTC.

The chain employs TRBV27 and TRBJ2-5; D gene unclear. Trimming shortened V by 3 bases and J by 3 bases, and 11 bases separated the two germline ends. CDR3 size: 14 residues. Germline V gene data show CDR1 as MNHEY and CDR2 as SMNVEV (reference sequence). The DNA for the CDR3 is TGTGCCAGCAGTTTTATCGCGTCGAAAGAGACCCAGTACTTC. This codes for CASSFIASKETQYF.

Concerning this clonotype itself: The germline gene is not matched at one end of the junction; a read error may be the cause. This chain uses TRBV12-3 or TRBV12-4 with TRBJ2-7; D gene unclear. There are 12 residues in the CDR3. CDR3 bases: TGTTCCAGCAGTTTCGGCCCTGGGTCCCAGTACTTC. Translating it yields CSSSFGPGSQYF.

This chain joins TRBV4-2 and TRBJ2-5, with 8 bases fitting TRBD2. Gene TRBJ2-7 matches the end of the DNA better, so the J call may be wrong. Germline CDR1 and CDR2: LGHNA and YNFKEQ. This CDR3 comprises 14 residues. The CDR3 here is CASAGELADYEQYF. The DNA for the CDR3 is TGTGCCAGCGCCGGAGAACTAGCGGACTACGAGCAGTACTTC.